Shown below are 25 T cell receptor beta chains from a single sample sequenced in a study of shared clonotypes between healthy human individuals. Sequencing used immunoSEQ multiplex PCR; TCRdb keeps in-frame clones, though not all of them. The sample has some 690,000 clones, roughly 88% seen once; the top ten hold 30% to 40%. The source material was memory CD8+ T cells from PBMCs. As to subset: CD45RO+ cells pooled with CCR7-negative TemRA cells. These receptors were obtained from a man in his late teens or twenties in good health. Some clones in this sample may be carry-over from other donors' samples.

The CDR3: CASSLIQGRDTEAFF. The CDR3 coding sequence is TGTGCCAGCAGCTTAATCCAGGGCAGGGACACTGAAGCTTTCTTT. The chain has TRBV7-2 and TRBJ1-1; possible D gene TRBD1, 5 bases. The V end was cut by 2 bases, the J end by 3 bases, with 13 bases between. CDR3 size: 15 residues. Per germline, CDR1 SGHTA and CDR2 FQGNSA. Together with reference TRBV7-2 and TRBJ1-1, the CDR3 gives the full variable domain: GAGVSQSPSNKVTEKGKDVELRCDPISGHTALYWYRQSLGQGLEFLIYFQGNSAPDKSGLPSDRFSAERTGGSVSTLTIQRTQQEDSAVYLCASSLIQGRDTEAFFGQGTRLTVV.

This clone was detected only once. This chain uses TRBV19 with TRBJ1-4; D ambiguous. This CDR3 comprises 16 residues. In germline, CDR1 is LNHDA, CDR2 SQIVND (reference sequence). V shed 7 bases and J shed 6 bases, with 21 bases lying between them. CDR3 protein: CASTPRLPLLHEKLFF. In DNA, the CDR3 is TGTGCCAGTACCCCAAGACTACCCCTTTTACATGAAAAACTGTTTTTT.

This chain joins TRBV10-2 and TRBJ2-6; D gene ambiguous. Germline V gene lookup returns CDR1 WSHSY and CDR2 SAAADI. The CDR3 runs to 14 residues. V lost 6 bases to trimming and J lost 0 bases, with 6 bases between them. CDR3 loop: CASSLSSGANVLTF. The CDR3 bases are TGCGCCAGCAGCCTTAGCTCTGGGGCCAACGTCCTGACTTTC.

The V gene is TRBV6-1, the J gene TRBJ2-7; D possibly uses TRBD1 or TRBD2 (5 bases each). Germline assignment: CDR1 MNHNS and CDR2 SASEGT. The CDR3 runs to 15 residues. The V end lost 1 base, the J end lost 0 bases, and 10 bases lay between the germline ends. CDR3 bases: TGTGCCAGCAGTGAAGGGGCAGGGAGCTCCTACGAGCAGTACTTC. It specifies CASSEGAGSSYEQYF.

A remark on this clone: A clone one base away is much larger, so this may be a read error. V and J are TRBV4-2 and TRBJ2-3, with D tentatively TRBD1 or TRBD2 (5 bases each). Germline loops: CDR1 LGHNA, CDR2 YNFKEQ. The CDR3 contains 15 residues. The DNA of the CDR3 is TGTGCCAGCAGCCCGGGGACCCCCGCATTCGATATGCAGTATTTT. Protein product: CASSPGTPAFDMQYF.

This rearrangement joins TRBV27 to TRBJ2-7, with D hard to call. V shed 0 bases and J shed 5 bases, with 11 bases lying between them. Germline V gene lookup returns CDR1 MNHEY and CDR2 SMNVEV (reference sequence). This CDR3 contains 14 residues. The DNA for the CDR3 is TGTGCCAGCAGTTTATCGAAAGTGTGGGACGAGCAGTACTTC. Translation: CASSLSKVWDEQYF.

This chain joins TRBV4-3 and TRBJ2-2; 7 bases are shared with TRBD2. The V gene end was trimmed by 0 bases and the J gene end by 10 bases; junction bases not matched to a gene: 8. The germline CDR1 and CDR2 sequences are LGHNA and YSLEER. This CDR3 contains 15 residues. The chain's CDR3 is CASSQDVTSAEELFF. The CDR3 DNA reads TGCGCCAGCAGCCAAGATGTAACTAGCGCTGAGGAGCTGTTTTTT.

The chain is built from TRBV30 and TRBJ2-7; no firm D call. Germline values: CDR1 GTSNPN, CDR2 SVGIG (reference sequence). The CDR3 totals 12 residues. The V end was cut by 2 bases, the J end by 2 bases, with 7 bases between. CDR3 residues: CAWSPGTYEQYF. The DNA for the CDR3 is TGTGCCTGGAGTCCTGGGACCTACGAGCAGTACTTC. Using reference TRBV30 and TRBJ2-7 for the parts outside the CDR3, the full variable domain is SQTIHQWPATLVQPVGSPLSLECTVEGTSNPNLYWYRQAAGRGLQLLFYSVGIGQISSEVPQNLSASRPQDRQFILSSKKLLLSDSGFYLCAWSPGTYEQYFGPGTRLTVT.

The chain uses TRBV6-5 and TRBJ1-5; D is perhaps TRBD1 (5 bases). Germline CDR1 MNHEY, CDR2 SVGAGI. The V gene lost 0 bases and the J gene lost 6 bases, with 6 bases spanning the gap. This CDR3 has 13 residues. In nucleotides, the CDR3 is TGTGCCAGCAGTTACTCCGGGGCTCAGCCCCAGCATTTT. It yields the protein CASSYSGAQPQHF.

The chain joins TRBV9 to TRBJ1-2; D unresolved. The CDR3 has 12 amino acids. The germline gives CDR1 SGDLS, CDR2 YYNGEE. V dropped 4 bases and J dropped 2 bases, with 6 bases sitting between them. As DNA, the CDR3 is TGTGCCAGCAGCTCAAACAACTATGGCTACACCTTC. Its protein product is CASSSNNYGYTF.

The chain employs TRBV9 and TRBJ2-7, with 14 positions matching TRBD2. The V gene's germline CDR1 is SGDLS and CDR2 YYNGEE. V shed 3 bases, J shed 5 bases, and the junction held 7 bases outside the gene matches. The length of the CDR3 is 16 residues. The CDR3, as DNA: TGTGCCAGCAGCGACGGACTAGCGGGAGGAGGCCACGAGCAGTACTTC. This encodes CASSDGLAGGGHEQYF.

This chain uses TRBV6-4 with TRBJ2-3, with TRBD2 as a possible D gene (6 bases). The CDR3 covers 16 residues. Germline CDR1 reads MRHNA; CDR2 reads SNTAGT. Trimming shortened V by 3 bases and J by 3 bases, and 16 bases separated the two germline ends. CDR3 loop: CASSERPGESTDTQYF. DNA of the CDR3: TGTGCCAGCAGTGAACGGCCGGGGGAGTCAACAGATACGCAGTATTTT.

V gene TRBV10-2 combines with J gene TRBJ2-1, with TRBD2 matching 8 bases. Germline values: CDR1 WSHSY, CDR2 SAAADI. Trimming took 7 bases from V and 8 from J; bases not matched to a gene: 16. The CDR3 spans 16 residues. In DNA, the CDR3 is TGCGCCAGCAAGAGAACACTAGCGGCACCTGGCGATGAGCAGTTCTTC. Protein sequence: CASKRTLAAPGDEQFF.

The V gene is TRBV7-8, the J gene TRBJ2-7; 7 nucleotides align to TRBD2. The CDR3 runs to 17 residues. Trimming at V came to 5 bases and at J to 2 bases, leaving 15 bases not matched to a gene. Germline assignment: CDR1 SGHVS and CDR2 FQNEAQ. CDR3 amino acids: CASSPWASGVHAYEQYF. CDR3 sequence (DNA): TGTGCCAGCAGCCCTTGGGCAAGCGGGGTGCATGCCTACGAGCAGTACTTC.

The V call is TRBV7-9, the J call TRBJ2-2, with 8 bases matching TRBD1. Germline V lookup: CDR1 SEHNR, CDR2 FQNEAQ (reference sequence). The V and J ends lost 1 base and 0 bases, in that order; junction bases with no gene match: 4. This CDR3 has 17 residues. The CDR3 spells CASSLEGTGANTGELFF. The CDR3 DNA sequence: TGTGCCAGCAGCTTAGAGGGGACAGGAGCGAACACCGGGGAGCTGTTTTTT.

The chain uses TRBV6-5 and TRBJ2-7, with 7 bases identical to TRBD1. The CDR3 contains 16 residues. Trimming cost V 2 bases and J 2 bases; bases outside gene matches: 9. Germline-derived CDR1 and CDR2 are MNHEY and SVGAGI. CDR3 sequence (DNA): TGTGCCAGCAGTTACAGTCAGGGGGAATCCCCCTACGAGCAGTACTTC. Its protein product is CASSYSQGESPYEQYF.

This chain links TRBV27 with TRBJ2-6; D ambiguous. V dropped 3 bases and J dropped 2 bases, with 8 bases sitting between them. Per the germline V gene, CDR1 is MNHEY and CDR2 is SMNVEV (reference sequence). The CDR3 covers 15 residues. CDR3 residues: CASSFGRAGANVLTF. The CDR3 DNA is TGTGCCAGCAGTTTCGGTCGGGCTGGGGCCAACGTCCTGACTTTC.

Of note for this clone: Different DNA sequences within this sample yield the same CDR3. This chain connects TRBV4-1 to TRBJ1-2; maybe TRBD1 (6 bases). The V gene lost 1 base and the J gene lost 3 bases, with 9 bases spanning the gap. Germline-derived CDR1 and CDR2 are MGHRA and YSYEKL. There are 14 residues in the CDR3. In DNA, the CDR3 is TGCGCCAGCAGCCAAGTTGCAGGGGACTATGGCTACACCTTC. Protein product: CASSQVAGDYGYTF.

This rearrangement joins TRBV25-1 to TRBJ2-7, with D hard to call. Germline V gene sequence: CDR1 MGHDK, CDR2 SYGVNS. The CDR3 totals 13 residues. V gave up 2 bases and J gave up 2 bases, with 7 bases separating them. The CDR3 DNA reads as TGTGCCAGCAGTGAACTAGGGACCTACGAGCAGTACTTC. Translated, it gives CASSELGTYEQYF.

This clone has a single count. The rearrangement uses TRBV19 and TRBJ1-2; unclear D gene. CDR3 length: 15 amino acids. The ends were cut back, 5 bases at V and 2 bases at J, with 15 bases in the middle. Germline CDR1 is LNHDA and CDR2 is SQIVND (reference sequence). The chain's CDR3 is CASSPTRTANYGYTF. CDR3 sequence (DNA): TGTGCCAGTAGTCCGACCCGGACCGCGAACTATGGCTACACCTTC. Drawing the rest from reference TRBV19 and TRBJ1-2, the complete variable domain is DGGITQSPKYLFRKEGQNVTLSCEQNLNHDAMYWYRQDPGQGLRLIYYSQIVNDFQKGDIAEGYSVSREKKESFPLTVTSAQKNPTAFYLCASSPTRTANYGYTFGSGTRLTVV.

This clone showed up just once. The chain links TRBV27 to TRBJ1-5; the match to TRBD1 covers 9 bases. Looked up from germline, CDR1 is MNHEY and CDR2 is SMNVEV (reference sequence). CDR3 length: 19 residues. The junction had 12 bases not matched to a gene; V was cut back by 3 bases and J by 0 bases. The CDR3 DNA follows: TGTGCCAGCAGTTTTCGGGACAGGGACCATCTACTTAGCAATCAGCCCCAGCATTTT. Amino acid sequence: CASSFRDRDHLLSNQPQHF.

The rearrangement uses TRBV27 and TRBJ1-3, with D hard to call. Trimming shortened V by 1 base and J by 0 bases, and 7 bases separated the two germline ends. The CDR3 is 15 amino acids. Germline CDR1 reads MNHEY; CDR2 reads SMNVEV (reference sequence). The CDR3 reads CASSLFGSSGNTIYF. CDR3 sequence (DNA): TGTGCCAGCAGTTTATTCGGGTCCTCTGGAAACACCATATATTTT.

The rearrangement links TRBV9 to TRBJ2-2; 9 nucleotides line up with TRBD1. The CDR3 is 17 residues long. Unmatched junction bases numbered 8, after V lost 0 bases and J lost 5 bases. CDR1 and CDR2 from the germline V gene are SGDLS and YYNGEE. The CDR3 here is CASSVGVQGARTGELFF. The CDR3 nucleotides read TGTGCCAGCAGCGTAGGGGTACAGGGGGCGAGGACCGGGGAGCTGTTTTTT.

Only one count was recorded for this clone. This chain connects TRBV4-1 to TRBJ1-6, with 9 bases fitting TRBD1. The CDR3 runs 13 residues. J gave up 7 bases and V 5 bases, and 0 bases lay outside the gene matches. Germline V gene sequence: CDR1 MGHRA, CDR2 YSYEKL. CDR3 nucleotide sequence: TGCGCCAGCAGCGACAGGGGGAATTCACCCCTCCACTTT. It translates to CASSDRGNSPLHF.

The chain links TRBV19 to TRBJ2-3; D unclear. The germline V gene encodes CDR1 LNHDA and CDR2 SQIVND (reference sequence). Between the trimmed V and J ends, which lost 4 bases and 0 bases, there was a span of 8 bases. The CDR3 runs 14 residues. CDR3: CASSTIFSTDTQYF. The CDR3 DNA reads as TGTGCCAGTAGTACTATCTTTAGCACAGATACGCAGTATTTT.